In its sample, the clone carrying this T cell receptor beta chain was seen a few times. This entry comes from a study of blood T cell repertoires in COVID-19. Study-wide background: Collection of acute and convalescent COVID-19 samples took place in the United States, Italy and Spain. PBMCs, B-cell-depleted T cells, or T cells were the source of the cDNA or gDNA that made up the material.

In the original processing: Cell counts per sample came from amplifying reference gene primers. Produced via immunoSEQ multiplex PCR; TCRdb's table is partial and in-frame only. V and J calls and clone size come straight from that table; D and trimming were deduced from the DNA. The sample holds about 75,000 clones; roughly nine tenths are singletons and the top ten take around 2.6%. The CDR3 covers 12 residues. Germline loops: CDR1 SGHDT, CDR2 YYEEEE. The V end lost 1 base, the J end lost 1 base, and 2 bases lay between the germline ends. This sequence joins TRBV5-6 and TRBJ1-1; no clear D. The sequence was obtained from a human donor in a cohort sampled during active COVID-19. The specimen was peripheral blood. CDR3 in amino acids: CASSLRNTEAFF. The CDR3 DNA reads as TGTGCCAGCAGCTTGCGGAACACTGAAGCTTTCTTT.